The present TCR beta chain was sequenced within a study of blood T cell repertoires in COVID-19. Sequencing used immunoSEQ multiplex PCR; TCRdb keeps in-frame clones, though not all of them. The sample lists about 170,000 clones, approximately 90% occurring once. The germline V and J ends were trimmed by 6 bases and 1 base, with 9 bases remaining between them. This CDR3 region has 13 residues. This receptor was obtained from a young man with COVID-19, enrolled during active disease. The rearrangement links TRBV12-3 or TRBV12-4 to TRBJ1-1; possibly TRBD1 for D (5 bases). Sample: peripheral blood. The CDR3 is CASRGRANTEAFF. CDR3 nucleotide sequence: TGTGCCAGCAGAGGCAGGGCGAACACTGAAGCTTTCTTT.